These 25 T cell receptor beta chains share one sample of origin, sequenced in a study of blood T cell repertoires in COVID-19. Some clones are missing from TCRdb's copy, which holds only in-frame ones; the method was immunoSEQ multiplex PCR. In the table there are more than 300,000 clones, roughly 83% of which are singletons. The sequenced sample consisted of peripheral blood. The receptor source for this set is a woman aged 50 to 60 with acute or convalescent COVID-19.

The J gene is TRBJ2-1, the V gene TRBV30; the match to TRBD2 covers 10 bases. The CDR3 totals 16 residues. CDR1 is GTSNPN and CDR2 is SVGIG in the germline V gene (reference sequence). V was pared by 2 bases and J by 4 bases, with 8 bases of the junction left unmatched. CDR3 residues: CAWSKVRLAGYNEQFF. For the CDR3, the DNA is TGTGCCTGGAGTAAAGTTCGACTAGCGGGTTACAATGAGCAGTTCTTC.

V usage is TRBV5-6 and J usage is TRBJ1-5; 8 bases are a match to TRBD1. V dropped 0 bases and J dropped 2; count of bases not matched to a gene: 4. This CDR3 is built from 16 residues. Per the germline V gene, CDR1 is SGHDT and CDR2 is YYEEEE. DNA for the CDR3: TGTGCCAGCAGCTTGGGAGCAGGGGGCGGCAATCAGCCCCAGCATTTT. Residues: CASSLGAGGGNQPQHF.

CDR3 loop: CASSLPQGWSYEQYF. CDR3 coding DNA: TGTGCCAGCAGTTTACCTCAGGGGTGGTCCTACGAGCAGTACTTC. The chain employs TRBV28 and TRBJ2-7; possible D gene TRBD1, 6 bases. This CDR3 spans 15 amino acids. Germline values: CDR1 MDHEN, CDR2 SYDVKM. Between the trimmed V and J ends, which lost 2 bases and 1 base, there was a span of 12 bases. Complete variable domain (other parts from reference TRBV28 and TRBJ2-7): DVKVTQSSRYLVKRTGEKVFLECVQDMDHENMFWYRQDPGLGLRLIYFSYDVKMKEKGDIPEGYSVSREKKERFSLILESASTNQTSMYLCASSLPQGWSYEQYFGPGTRLTVT.

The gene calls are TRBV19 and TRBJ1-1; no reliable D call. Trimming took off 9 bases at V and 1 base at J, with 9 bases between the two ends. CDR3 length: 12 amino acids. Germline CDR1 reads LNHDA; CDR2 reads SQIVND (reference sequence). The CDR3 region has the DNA TGTGCCAGCCTTACACGGAACACTGAAGCTTTCTTT. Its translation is CASLTRNTEAFF.

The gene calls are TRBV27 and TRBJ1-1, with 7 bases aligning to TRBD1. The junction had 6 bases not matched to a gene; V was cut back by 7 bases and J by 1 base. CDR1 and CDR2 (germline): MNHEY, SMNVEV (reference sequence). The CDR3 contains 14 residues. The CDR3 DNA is TGTGCCAGCAAAAGGGGGCGGGGGAACACTGAAGCTTTCTTT. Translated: CASKRGRGNTEAFF.

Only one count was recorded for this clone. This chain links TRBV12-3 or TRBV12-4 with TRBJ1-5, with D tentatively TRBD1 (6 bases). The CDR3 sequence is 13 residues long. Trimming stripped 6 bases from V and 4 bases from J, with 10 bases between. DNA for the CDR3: TGTGCCAGCAGGGACAGCTTTAATCAGCCCCAGCATTTT. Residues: CASRDSFNQPQHF.

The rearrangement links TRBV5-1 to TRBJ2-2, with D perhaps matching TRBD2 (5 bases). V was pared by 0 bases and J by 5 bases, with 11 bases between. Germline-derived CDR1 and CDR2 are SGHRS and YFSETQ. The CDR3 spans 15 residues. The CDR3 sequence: CASSLGRTLTGELFF. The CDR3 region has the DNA TGCGCCAGCAGCTTGGGTAGGACTCTTACCGGGGAGCTGTTTTTT. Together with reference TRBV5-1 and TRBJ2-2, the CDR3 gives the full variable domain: KAGVTQTPRYLIKTRGQQVTLSCSPISGHRSVSWYQQTPGQGLQFLFEYFSETQRNKGNFPGRFSGRQFSNSRSEMNVSTLELGDSALYLCASSLGRTLTGELFFGEGSRLTVL.

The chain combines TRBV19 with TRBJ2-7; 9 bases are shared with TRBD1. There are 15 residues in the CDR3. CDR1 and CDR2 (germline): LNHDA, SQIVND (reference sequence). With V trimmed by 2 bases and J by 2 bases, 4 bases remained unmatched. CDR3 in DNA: TGTGCCAGTAGTATAAGGACAGGGGACGCCTACGAGCAGTACTTC. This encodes CASSIRTGDAYEQYF.

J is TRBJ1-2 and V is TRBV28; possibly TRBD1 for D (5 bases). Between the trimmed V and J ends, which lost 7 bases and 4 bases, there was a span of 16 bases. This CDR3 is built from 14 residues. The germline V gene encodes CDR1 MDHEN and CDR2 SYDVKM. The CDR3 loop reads CASMTSGPGYGYTF. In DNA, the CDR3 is TGTGCCAGCATGACTTCAGGGCCGGGCTATGGCTACACCTTC.

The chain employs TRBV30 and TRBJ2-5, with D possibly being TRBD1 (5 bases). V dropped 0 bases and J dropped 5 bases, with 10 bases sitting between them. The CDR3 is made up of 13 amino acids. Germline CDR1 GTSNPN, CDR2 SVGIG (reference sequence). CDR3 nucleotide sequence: TGTGCCTGGAGTGTACTGGGGCGGGAGACCCAGTACTTC. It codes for CAWSVLGRETQYF.

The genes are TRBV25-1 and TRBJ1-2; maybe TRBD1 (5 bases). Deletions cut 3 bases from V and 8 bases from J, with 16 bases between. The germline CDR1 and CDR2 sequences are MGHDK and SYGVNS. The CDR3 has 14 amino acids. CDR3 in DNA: TGTGCCAGCAGTGATAAGGGGTCGGTGCGGGGCTACACCTTC. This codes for CASSDKGSVRGYTF.

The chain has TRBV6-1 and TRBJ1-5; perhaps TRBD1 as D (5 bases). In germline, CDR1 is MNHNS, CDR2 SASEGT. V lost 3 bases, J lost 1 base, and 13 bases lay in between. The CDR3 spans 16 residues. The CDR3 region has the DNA TGTGCCAGCAGTGATAGGGTGCGGGGGAGCAATCAGCCCCAGCATTTT. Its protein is CASSDRVRGSNQPQHF.

The CDR3 bases are TGTGCCAGTAGTTTCGACAGGATTTCCTACGAGCAGTACTTC. It is translated as CASSFDRISYEQYF. This chain joins TRBV19 and TRBJ2-7; the D gene is possibly TRBD1 (6 bases). V gave up 5 bases and J gave up 1 base, with 12 bases separating them. Germline V CDR1 and CDR2: LNHDA, SQIVND (reference sequence). This CDR3 has 14 residues.

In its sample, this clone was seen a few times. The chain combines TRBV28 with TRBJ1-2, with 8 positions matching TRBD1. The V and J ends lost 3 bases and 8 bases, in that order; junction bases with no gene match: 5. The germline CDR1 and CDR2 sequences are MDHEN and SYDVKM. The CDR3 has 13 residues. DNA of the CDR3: TGTGCCAGCAGTTTTACGACAGGGGTCGGCTACACCTTC. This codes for CASSFTTGVGYTF.

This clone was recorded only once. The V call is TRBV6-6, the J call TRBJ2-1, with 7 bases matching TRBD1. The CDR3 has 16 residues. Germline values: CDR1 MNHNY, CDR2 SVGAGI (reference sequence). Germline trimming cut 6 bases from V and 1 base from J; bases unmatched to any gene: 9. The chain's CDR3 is CASSRDRERSYNEQFF. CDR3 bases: TGTGCCAGCAGCCGCGACAGGGAAAGATCCTACAATGAGCAGTTCTTC.

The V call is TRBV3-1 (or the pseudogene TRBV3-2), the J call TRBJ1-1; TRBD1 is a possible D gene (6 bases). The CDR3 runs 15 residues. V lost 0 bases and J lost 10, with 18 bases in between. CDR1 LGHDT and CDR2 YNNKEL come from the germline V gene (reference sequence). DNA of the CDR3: TGTGCCAGCAGCCAAGAGGGCAGGCCCGTACAGGGAGCTTTCTTT. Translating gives CASSQEGRPVQGAFF.

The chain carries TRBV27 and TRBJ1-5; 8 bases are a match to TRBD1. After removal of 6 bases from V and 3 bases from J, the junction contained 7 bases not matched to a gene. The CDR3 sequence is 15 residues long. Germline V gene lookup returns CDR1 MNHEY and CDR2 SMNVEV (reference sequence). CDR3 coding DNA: TGTGCCAGCAGGGTGCACAGGGGGGACAATCAGCCCCAGCATTTT. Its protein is CASRVHRGDNQPQHF.

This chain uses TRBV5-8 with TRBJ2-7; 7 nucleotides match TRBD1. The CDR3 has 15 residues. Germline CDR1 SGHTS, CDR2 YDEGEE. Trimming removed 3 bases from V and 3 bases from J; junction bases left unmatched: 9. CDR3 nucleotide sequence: TGTGCCAGCAGCTCTGGACAGGTTAAACACTACGAGCAGTACTTC. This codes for CASSSGQVKHYEQYF.

The CDR3 here is CASSLDPIRGKYF. CDR3 coding DNA: TGTGCCAGCTCACTAGACCCGATCCGGGGGAAGTACTTC. The chain joins TRBV18 to TRBJ2-7, with D possibly matching TRBD2 (6 bases). The CDR3 has 13 amino acids. CDR1 and CDR2 (germline): KGHSH, LQKENI. Trimming pared 4 bases from V and 11 bases from J, leaving 18 bases between.

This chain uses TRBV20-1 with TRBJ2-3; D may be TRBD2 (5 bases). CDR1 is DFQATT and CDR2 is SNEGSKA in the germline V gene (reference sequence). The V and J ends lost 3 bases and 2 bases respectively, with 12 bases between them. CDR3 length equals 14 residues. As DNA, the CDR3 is TGCAGTGCTAGTATAGAGGGAGACACAGATACGCAGTATTTT. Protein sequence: CSASIEGDTDTQYF.

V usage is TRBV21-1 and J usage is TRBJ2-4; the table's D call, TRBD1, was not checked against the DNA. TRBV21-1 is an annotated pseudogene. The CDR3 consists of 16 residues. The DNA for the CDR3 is TGTGCCAGCAGCACCACCCTGGACAGGACTGAAAACATTCAGTACTTC. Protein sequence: CASSTTLDRTENIQYF.

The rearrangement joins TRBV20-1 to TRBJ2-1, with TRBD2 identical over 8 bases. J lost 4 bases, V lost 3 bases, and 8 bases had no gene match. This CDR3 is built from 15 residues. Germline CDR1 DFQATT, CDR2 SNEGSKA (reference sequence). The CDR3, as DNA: TGCAGTGCTAGTATTACCGGGAGGGCATACAATGAGCAGTTCTTC. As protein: CSASITGRAYNEQFF.

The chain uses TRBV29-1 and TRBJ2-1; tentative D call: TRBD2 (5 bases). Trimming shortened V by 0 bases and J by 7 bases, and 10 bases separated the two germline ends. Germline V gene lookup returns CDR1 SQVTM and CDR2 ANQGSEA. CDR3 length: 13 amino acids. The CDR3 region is CSVEEGVGNEQFF. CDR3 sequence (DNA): TGCAGCGTTGAAGAGGGAGTGGGAAATGAGCAGTTCTTC.

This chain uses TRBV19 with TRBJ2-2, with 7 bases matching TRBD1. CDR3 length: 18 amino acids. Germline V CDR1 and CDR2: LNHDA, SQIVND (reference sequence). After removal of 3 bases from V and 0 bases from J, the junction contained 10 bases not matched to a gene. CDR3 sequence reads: CASSMRTGAFSNTGELFF. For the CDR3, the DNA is TGTGCCAGTAGTATGAGGACAGGAGCCTTTTCGAACACCGGGGAGCTGTTTTTT.

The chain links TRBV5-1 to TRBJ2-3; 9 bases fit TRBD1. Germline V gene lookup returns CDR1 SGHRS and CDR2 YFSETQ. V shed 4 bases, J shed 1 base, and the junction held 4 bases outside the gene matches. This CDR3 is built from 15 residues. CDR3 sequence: CASSNRDRGTDTQYF. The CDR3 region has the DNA TGCGCCAGCAGCAACCGGGACAGGGGCACAGATACGCAGTATTTT.